Each of the 25 T cell receptor beta chains below was sequenced from the same sample in a study of Ad26.COV2.S vaccination and SARS-CoV-2 variants. Treatment reported: some 20 received Ad26.COV2.S at low or high dose, single or two shots; about 5 received placebo; per-sample allocation not given. Collection of samples fell on day 63 after the first vaccine or placebo injection. Method: immunoSEQ multiplex PCR; TCRdb's copy keeps in-frame clones and lacks some. The sample consists of over 400,000 clones, 80% to 90% of them appearing once. The sequencing here drew on peripheral blood, taken in a trial of Ad26.COV2.S vaccine versus placebo. Receptors were obtained from a person aged 18 to 65 who received the Ad26.COV2.S COVID-19 vaccine or a placebo.

The chain is built from TRBV7-9 and TRBJ1-6; D is ambiguous. The length of the CDR3 is 15 residues. The V gene lost 1 base and the J gene lost 7 bases, with 11 bases spanning the gap. CDR1 SEHNR and CDR2 FQNEAQ come from the germline V gene (reference sequence). The CDR3 DNA sequence: TGTGCCAGCAGCTTAGAGGTTGCGCGGAATTCACCCCTCCACTTT. It is translated as CASSLEVARNSPLHF.

CDR3 amino acids: CASSPSPYNSPLHF. DNA for the CDR3: TGTGCCAGCAGTCCCAGCCCGTATAATTCACCCCTCCACTTT. The chain links TRBV27 to TRBJ1-6; D gene unclear. Germline V lookup: CDR1 MNHEY, CDR2 SMNVEV (reference sequence). There are 14 residues in the CDR3. Trimming took 5 bases from V and 4 from J, leaving 9 bases between them.

V gene TRBV18 combines with J gene TRBJ1-1; D gene ambiguous. CDR3 length equals 15 residues. Trimming stripped 0 bases from V and 6 bases from J, with 14 bases between. CDR1 is KGHSH and CDR2 is LQKENI in the germline V gene. The CDR3 sequence is CASSPPRQQSAEAFF. Here the CDR3 DNA reads TGTGCCAGCTCACCACCACGGCAGCAGAGCGCTGAAGCTTTCTTT.

The rearrangement joins TRBV2 to TRBJ1-1; D remains unclear. Germline values: CDR1 SNHLY, CDR2 FYNNEI. V was cut by 8 bases and J by 0 bases, with 16 bases left in between. The CDR3 is made up of 15 amino acids. The CDR3: CASCLTVLLNTEAFF. CDR3 bases: TGTGCCAGCTGTTTAACCGTACTATTGAACACTGAAGCTTTCTTT.

The rearrangement joins TRBV4-3 to TRBJ2-2; 14 nucleotides line up with TRBD2. The V gene's germline CDR1 is LGHNA and CDR2 YSLEER. This CDR3 contains 22 residues. With V trimmed by 0 bases and J by 8 bases, 20 bases remained unmatched. CDR3 nucleotides: TGCGCCAGCAGCCAAGAAAGACTAGCGGGGGGGTCGTGGTTTAGTATCTCAGGGGAGCTGTTTTTT. As protein: CASSQERLAGGSWFSISGELFF.

This sequence joins TRBV19 and TRBJ2-7; a weak D match, TRBD1 (6 bases). The CDR3 spans 13 residues. CDR1 and CDR2 from the germline V gene are LNHDA and SQIVND (reference sequence). With 5 bases removed from V and 6 bases from J, the gap between germline ends came to 14 bases. CDR3 protein: CASSSLQGGEQYV. In DNA form, the CDR3 reads TGTGCCAGTAGTTCACTACAGGGCGGCGAGCAGTACGTC.

The V and J genes are TRBV15 and TRBJ1-2, with 10 bases matching TRBD1. With 0 bases clipped from V and 7 bases from J, the junction kept 8 bases outside the gene matches. Germline CDR1 LNHNV, CDR2 YYDKDF (reference sequence). There are 16 residues in the CDR3. For the CDR3, the DNA is TGTGCCACCAGCAGAGATCGGGACAGGGGAGCGGGTGGCTACACCTTC. It is translated as CATSRDRDRGAGGYTF.

This clone occurred once. The V and J genes are TRBV13 and TRBJ2-2; the D gene is possibly TRBD1 (5 bases). Germline CDR1 reads PRHDT; CDR2 reads FYEKMQ (reference sequence). Trimming shortened V by 5 bases and J by 1 base, and 14 bases separated the two germline ends. This CDR3 has 16 residues. CDR3 in DNA: TGTGCCAGCAGCCCCGGCCAGGGTTGGAACACCGGGGAGCTGTTTTTT. This codes for CASSPGQGWNTGELFF.

The chain combines TRBV7-2 with TRBJ1-2; D not resolved. V was trimmed by 5 bases and J by 6 bases, leaving 19 bases between them. Looked up from germline, CDR1 is SGHTA and CDR2 is FQGNSA. CDR3 length: 15 residues. Here the CDR3 reads CASSAETTGENGYTF. The CDR3 bases are TGTGCCAGCAGCGCGGAGACAACCGGGGAAAATGGCTACACCTTC. The full variable domain, rest sourced from reference TRBV7-2 and TRBJ1-2, is GAGVSQSPSNKVTEKGKDVELRCDPISGHTALYWYRQSLGQGLEFLIYFQGNSAPDKSGLPSDRFSAERTGGSVSTLTIQRTQQEDSAVYLCASSAETTGENGYTFGSGTRLTVV.

J is TRBJ2-7 and V is TRBV27; possible D gene TRBD1, 5 bases. The CDR3 is 13 residues long. The V gene lost 3 bases and the J gene lost 3 bases, with 9 bases spanning the gap. Germline V gene lookup returns CDR1 MNHEY and CDR2 SMNVEV (reference sequence). In nucleotides, the CDR3 is TGTGCCAGCAGTTTCAGGGCCCTCTACGAGCAGTACTTC. Translated: CASSFRALYEQYF.

The rearrangement links TRBV28 to TRBJ1-1; D not certain. In germline, CDR1 is MDHEN, CDR2 SYDVKM. The V and J ends lost 3 bases and 1 base respectively, with 9 bases between them. The CDR3 is made up of 14 amino acids. CDR3 region: CASSLLGWNTEAFF. CDR3 in DNA: TGTGCCAGCAGTTTGTTAGGGTGGAACACTGAAGCTTTCTTT.

The chain is built from TRBV30 and TRBJ2-4, with a weak D call TRBD2 (5 bases). The V gene's germline CDR1 is GTSNPN and CDR2 SVGIG (reference sequence). The CDR3 length is 18 residues. V lost 2 bases, J lost 0 bases, and 20 bases lay in between. The CDR3 bases are TGTGCCTGGAGTCTCCGGGGTGGGTCTCCCCTAGCCAAAAACATTCAGTACTTC. It specifies CAWSLRGGSPLAKNIQYF.

V is TRBV3-1 (or the pseudogene TRBV3-2) and J is TRBJ1-1; no reliable D call. The CDR3 sequence is 14 residues long. V was cut by 4 bases and J by 3 bases, with 12 bases left in between. From germline, CDR1 is LGHDT and CDR2 YNNKEL (reference sequence). This CDR3 is CASSRLGGDTEAFF. The CDR3 DNA follows: TGTGCCAGCAGCCGATTGGGTGGGGACACTGAAGCTTTCTTT.

The gene calls are TRBV18 and TRBJ2-1; 7 bases are a match to TRBD1. CDR3 length: 15 amino acids. The germline V gene has CDR1 KGHSH and CDR2 LQKENI. Trimming cost V 2 bases and J 3 bases; bases outside gene matches: 4. The CDR3 sequence is CASSPGDRVYNEQFF. The CDR3 coding sequence is TGTGCCAGCTCACCAGGCGACAGGGTCTACAATGAGCAGTTCTTC.

The rearrangement links TRBV6-1 to TRBJ1-2; D may be TRBD1 (6 bases). V gave up 1 base and J gave up 7 bases, with 19 bases separating them. The CDR3 is 16 amino acids. Germline-derived CDR1 and CDR2 are MNHNS and SASEGT. The CDR3 DNA is TGTGCCAGCAGTGAAGTCGGTGGTCTAGCCAGGGGTGGCTACACCTTC. It yields the protein CASSEVGGLARGGYTF.

The J gene is TRBJ1-1, the V gene TRBV7-9, with D perhaps TRBD1 (6 bases). V shed 4 bases and J shed 6 bases, with 18 bases lying between them. The CDR3 totals 15 residues. Germline assignment: CDR1 SEHNR and CDR2 FQNEAQ (reference sequence). The DNA for the CDR3 is TGTGCCAGCAGCTCCAGAACCCAGGGGAAGCCTGAAGCTTTCTTT. This translates into CASSSRTQGKPEAFF.

This chain links TRBV11-2 with TRBJ2-3; tentatively, D is TRBD2 (5 bases). The CDR3 has 15 amino acids. Trimming left V 0 bases short and J 3 bases short, with 10 bases between. In germline, CDR1 is SGHAT, CDR2 FQNNGV. The CDR3 nucleotides are TGTGCCAGCAGCTTAGAGGTACTAGTGACAGATACGCAGTATTTT. This codes for CASSLEVLVTDTQYF.

The gene calls are TRBV3-1 (or the pseudogene TRBV3-2) and TRBJ2-5, with D possibly being TRBD2 (6 bases). V was pared by 5 bases and J by 4 bases, with 26 bases between. The CDR3 consists of 18 residues. Germline V gives CDR1 LGHDT, CDR2 YNNKEL (reference sequence). The CDR3 DNA reads as TGTGCCAGCAGCGCGGCATTGCAGGTAGCGGCAGAGCGAGAGACCCAGTACTTC. This sequence encodes CASSAALQVAAERETQYF.

This clone has only a few counts. The rearrangement links TRBV7-9 to TRBJ1-6; TRBD1 matches at 7 bases. The length of the CDR3 is 15 residues. CDR1 is SEHNR, CDR2 FQNEAQ, per germline (reference sequence). V lost 5 bases, J lost 10 bases, and 11 bases stayed unmatched. The CDR3 here is CASSRVTGIGSPLHF. For the CDR3, the DNA is TGTGCCAGCAGCCGAGTGACAGGGATCGGATCACCCCTCCACTTT.

The J gene is TRBJ1-2, the V gene TRBV30, with 10 bases aligning to TRBD1. The CDR3 is 13 residues long. Germline V gene sequence: CDR1 GTSNPN, CDR2 SVGIG (reference sequence). V lost 3 bases, J lost 3 bases, and 1 base stayed unmatched. The CDR3 DNA sequence: TGTGCCTGGAGAGGGACAGGGGACTATGGCTACACCTTC. Translating gives CAWRGTGDYGYTF.

V gene TRBV6-5 combines with J gene TRBJ2-7, with unresolved D. The CDR3 spans 13 residues. Germline CDR1 is MNHEY and CDR2 is SVGAGI. Deletions cut 10 bases from V and 1 base from J, with 14 bases between. CDR3 amino acids: CATGRRTSYEQYV. The CDR3 bases are TGTGCCACCGGGCGACGGACGTCCTACGAGCAGTACGTC.

A note on this clone: The same CDR3 can be traced to other DNA sequences in this sample. The chain combines TRBV18 with TRBJ2-5, with unresolved D. Germline CDR1 reads KGHSH; CDR2 reads LQKENI. V lost 3 bases and J 3 bases, leaving 8 bases between the germline ends. There are 13 residues in the CDR3. The CDR3 DNA sequence: TGTGCCAGCTCACCCGGGTGGGAAGAGACCCAGTACTTC. Protein: CASSPGWEETQYF.

The chain links TRBV4-2 to TRBJ1-3; D gene uncertain. Germline CDR1 and CDR2: LGHNA and YNFKEQ. This CDR3 comprises 14 residues. The germline V and J ends were trimmed by 2 bases and 1 base, with 6 bases remaining between them. The CDR3 bases are TGTGCCAGCAGCCAACGAGGGTCTGGAAACACCATATATTTT. Translating gives CASSQRGSGNTIYF.

V gene TRBV4-3 combines with J gene TRBJ1-2, with D possibly being TRBD1 (5 bases). From germline, CDR1 is LGHNA and CDR2 YSLEER. This CDR3 comprises 16 residues. The germline V and J ends were trimmed by 0 bases and 5 bases, with 16 bases remaining between them. CDR3 coding DNA: TGCGCCAGCAGCCAAGAGGAAGGGGTTAGGGCTTATGGCTACACCTTC. Amino acids: CASSQEEGVRAYGYTF.

This clone has only one observation. The chain links TRBV7-3 to TRBJ2-3; D is unresolved. Trimming removed 1 base from V and 4 bases from J, with 9 bases in between. CDR1 SGHTA and CDR2 FQGTGA come from the germline V gene. This CDR3 is built from 14 residues. CDR3 bases: TGTGCCAGCAGCTTAAGACGGACCTCAGATACGCAGTATTTT. Translation gives CASSLRRTSDTQYF.